What follows describes a single T cell receptor beta chain. TCRdb itself ran the 5' RACE reads through MiXCR, one entry per CDR3 protein. The data show some 250,000 distinct CDR3 sequences, 5.5% to 7.5% seen once. The entry originates in a study of identical twins. The CDR3 totals 15 residues. V was clipped by 3 bases and J by 8 bases, with 19 bases between them. Germline V lookup: CDR1 GTSNPN, CDR2 SVGIG (reference sequence). These data were also reused for a study on T cells expressing NK-cell markers. As that study records: The use of an anti-gamma-delta TCR antibody, which was added in several experiments, restricted sorting to T cells expressing alpha-beta TCR.

This receptor was taken from a woman aged 18-29 years in good health. The sample was CD8+ T cells sorted from blood. The gene calls are TRBV30 and TRBJ1-4; a weak D match, TRBD1 (5 bases). The CDR3 spells CAWSPGAGALEKLFF. The CDR3 DNA follows: TGTGCCTGGAGCCCCGGGGCAGGCGCGTTGGAAAAACTGTTTTTT.